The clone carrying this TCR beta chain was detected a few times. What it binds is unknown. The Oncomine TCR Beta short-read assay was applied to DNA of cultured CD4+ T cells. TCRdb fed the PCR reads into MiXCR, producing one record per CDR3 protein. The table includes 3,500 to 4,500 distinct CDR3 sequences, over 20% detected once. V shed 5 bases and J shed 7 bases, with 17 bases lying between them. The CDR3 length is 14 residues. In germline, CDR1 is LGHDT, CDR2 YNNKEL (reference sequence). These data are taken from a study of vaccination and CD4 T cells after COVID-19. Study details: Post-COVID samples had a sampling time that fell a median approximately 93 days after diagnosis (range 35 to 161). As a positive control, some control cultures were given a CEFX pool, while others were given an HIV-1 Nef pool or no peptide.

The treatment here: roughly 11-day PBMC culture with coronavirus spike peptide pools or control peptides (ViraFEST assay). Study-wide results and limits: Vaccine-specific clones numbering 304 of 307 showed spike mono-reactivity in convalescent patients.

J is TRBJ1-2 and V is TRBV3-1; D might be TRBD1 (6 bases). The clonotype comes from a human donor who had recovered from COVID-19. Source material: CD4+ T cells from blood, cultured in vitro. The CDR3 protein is CASSSKRGSSGYTF. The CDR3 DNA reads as TGTGCCAGCAGCTCCAAGAGGGGGTCGAGTGGCTACACCTTC. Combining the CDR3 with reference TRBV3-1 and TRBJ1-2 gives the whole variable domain DTAVSQTPKYLVTQMGNDKSIKCEQNLGHDTMYWYKQDSKKFLKIMFSYNNKELIINETVPNRFSPKSPDKAHLNLHINSLELGDSAVYFCASSSKRGSSGYTFGSGTRLTVV.